The next 28 T cell receptor beta chains were all read from a single sample in a study of blood T cell repertoires in COVID-19 (dated by TCRdb to 2018 to 2020). The library came from the immunoSEQ multiplex PCR assay. Drawn from immuneACCESS, this table holds only the in-frame rearrangements with V and J called that TCRdb kept. Clones are partly lost; checked studies trace under half to an unresolved V gene and leave the rest unexplained. A total of approximately 410,000 clones appear in this sample, 86% of them only once. The ten largest clones represent more than 1.4% of the sample. The sequenced sample was peripheral blood. The receptors were sampled from a woman in her 30s with active or convalescent COVID-19.

On this clone: The junction departs from the called germline gene at one end, perhaps through a read error. V usage is TRBV28 and J usage is TRBJ1-5; 7 positions match TRBD1. CDR3 length: 15 amino acids. Germline assignment: CDR1 MDHEN and CDR2 SYDVKM. CDR3 in amino acids: CASSLLTGSSQPQHF. CDR3 in DNA: TGTGCCAGCAGTTTATTGACAGGGAGCAGTCAGCCCCAGCATTTT.

V and J are TRBV6-6 and TRBJ1-2, with D unclear. The CDR3 contains 14 residues. CDR1 and CDR2 (germline): MNHNY, SVGAGI (reference sequence). Trimming pared 0 bases from V and 6 bases from J, leaving 11 bases between. The CDR3 coding sequence is TGTGCCAGCAGTTACTCCTTCACAGCGGATGGCTACACCTTC. Translation gives CASSYSFTADGYTF.

This clone has only one observation. The V gene is TRBV14, the J gene TRBJ2-1; 15 bases line up with TRBD2. The CDR3 totals 18 residues. The germline V gene has CDR1 SGHDN and CDR2 FVKESK. Unmatched junction bases numbered 10, after V lost 3 bases and J lost 7 bases. The DNA for the CDR3 is TGTGCCAGCAGCCAGACTCGGACTAGCGGGGGGGTCCTAAATGAGCAGTTCTTC. Translating it yields CASSQTRTSGGVLNEQFF.

V is TRBV15 and J is TRBJ1-6, with D possibly matching TRBD1 (6 bases). The CDR3 has 16 residues. Trimming stripped 1 base from V and 3 bases from J, with 10 bases between. Per germline, CDR1 LNHNV and CDR2 YYDKDF (reference sequence). The CDR3 reads CATSRGGQSYNSPLHF. Here the CDR3 DNA reads TGTGCCACCAGCAGAGGAGGACAGAGCTATAATTCACCCCTCCACTTT.

V and J are TRBV7-9 and TRBJ2-5; D remains unclear. In germline, CDR1 is SEHNR, CDR2 FQNEAQ (reference sequence). This CDR3 region has 15 residues. V lost 2 bases and J 5 bases, leaving 15 bases between the germline ends. This chain's CDR3 is CASSLRLVTVETQYF. The CDR3 DNA reads TGTGCCAGCAGCTTAAGGCTAGTCACGGTGGAGACCCAGTACTTC.

This clone has only one observation. This sequence joins TRBV5-6 and TRBJ2-7; possible D gene TRBD1, 6 bases. V dropped 1 base and J dropped 3 bases, with 14 bases sitting between them. Germline CDR1 is SGHDT and CDR2 is YYEEEE. CDR3 length: 15 amino acids. The CDR3 DNA reads as TGTGCCAGCAGCTTGTCGGCAGGGGCGATCTACGAGCAGTACTTC. This sequence encodes CASSLSAGAIYEQYF.

V usage is TRBV2 and J usage is TRBJ2-1; tentatively, D is TRBD1 (5 bases). This CDR3 spans 13 amino acids. V lost 1 base and J 10 bases, leaving 11 bases between the germline ends. CDR1 is SNHLY and CDR2 is FYNNEI in the germline V gene. In DNA, the CDR3 is TGTGCCAGCAGTGAAGTAAGGGGTTCGGAGCAGTTCTTC. It is translated as CASSEVRGSEQFF.

V is TRBV2 and J is TRBJ2-2; D uncertain. With 5 bases removed from V and 3 bases from J, the gap between germline ends came to 7 bases. The length of the CDR3 is 13 residues. Germline V lookup: CDR1 SNHLY, CDR2 FYNNEI. Here the CDR3 reads CASSSGHTGELFF. CDR3 coding DNA: TGTGCCAGCAGTTCGGGTCACACCGGGGAGCTGTTTTTT.

This clone was seen a single time. V is TRBV5-1 and J is TRBJ1-2, with 7 nucleotides matching TRBD1. Germline V CDR1 and CDR2: SGHRS, YFSETQ. This CDR3 has 13 residues. J lost 6 bases, V lost 4 bases, and 6 bases had no gene match. CDR3 loop: CASSLQGDHGYTF. CDR3 DNA sequence: TGCGCCAGCAGCCTCCAGGGGGATCATGGCTACACCTTC.

Here the CDR3 reads CATSREQNTGELFF. For the CDR3, the DNA is TGTGCCACCAGCAGAGAACAGAACACCGGGGAGCTGTTTTTT. The chain is built from TRBV15 and TRBJ2-2; D unresolved. There are 14 residues in the CDR3. Deletions cut 0 bases from V and 1 base from J, with 3 bases between. Germline CDR1 LNHNV, CDR2 YYDKDF (reference sequence).

The rearrangement links TRBV25-1 to TRBJ2-6, with D uncertain. This CDR3 region has 15 residues. Per the germline V gene, CDR1 is MGHDK and CDR2 is SYGVNS. Trimming cost V 7 bases and J 2 bases, with 12 bases left between them. The CDR3 protein is CASNGSPTGANVLTF. The CDR3 region has the DNA TGTGCCAGCAATGGTAGCCCGACTGGGGCCAACGTCCTGACTTTC.

The J gene is TRBJ2-1, the V gene TRBV4-1; D perhaps matches TRBD1 (6 bases). The CDR3 loop spans 14 amino acids. Trimming pared 7 bases from V and 4 bases from J, leaving 14 bases between. Germline CDR1 is MGHRA and CDR2 is YSYEKL. In DNA form, the CDR3 reads TGCGCCAGCATCGGGCAGGGGTTGTACAATGAGCAGTTCTTC. Its translation is CASIGQGLYNEQFF.

This sequence joins TRBV6-6 and TRBJ1-5; a possible D gene is TRBD1 (5 bases). The length of the CDR3 is 15 residues. V gave up 2 bases and J gave up 9 bases, with 17 bases separating them. The germline V gene has CDR1 MNHNY and CDR2 SVGAGI (reference sequence). Here the CDR3 reads CASSYPKTEGMPQHF. DNA of the CDR3: TGTGCCAGCAGTTACCCGAAGACGGAGGGGATGCCCCAGCATTTT.

The gene calls are TRBV5-6 and TRBJ1-4, with D maybe TRBD1 (6 bases). Per the germline V gene, CDR1 is SGHDT and CDR2 is YYEEEE. The CDR3 runs to 18 residues. Between the trimmed V and J ends, which lost 4 bases and 8 bases, there was a span of 27 bases. CDR3 amino acids: CASSLRQAHPDFGEKLFF. CDR3 DNA: TGTGCCAGCAGCCTCCGACAGGCCCACCCCGACTTCGGGGAAAAACTGTTTTTT.

The chain couples TRBV15 to TRBJ2-7; TRBD1 matches 7 bases. The CDR3 loop spans 13 amino acids. Germline V gene sequence: CDR1 LNHNV, CDR2 YYDKDF (reference sequence). The V and J ends lost 5 bases and 4 bases, in that order; junction bases with no gene match: 5. The CDR3 is CATSAGTAYEQYF. The CDR3 DNA reads as TGTGCCACCAGCGCCGGGACAGCATACGAGCAGTACTTC.

The chain links TRBV15 to TRBJ2-7; D is uncertain. This CDR3 contains 15 residues. The V and J ends lost 0 bases and 4 bases respectively, with 13 bases between them. The V gene's germline CDR1 is LNHNV and CDR2 YYDKDF (reference sequence). CDR3 sequence reads: CATSRDTLPNYEQYF. CDR3 nucleotides: TGTGCCACCAGCAGAGATACCCTCCCTAATTACGAGCAGTACTTC.

This clone has a handful of counts. This sequence joins TRBV4-2 and TRBJ1-5; D remains unclear. The ends were cut back, 0 bases at V and 4 bases at J, with 10 bases in the middle. The CDR3 consists of 15 residues. Germline values: CDR1 LGHNA, CDR2 YNFKEQ. The CDR3 DNA reads TGTGCCAGCAGCCAAGATGCGGGCTCTAATCAGCCCCAGCATTTT. Translating it yields CASSQDAGSNQPQHF.

The chain joins TRBV5-1 to TRBJ1-2, with a weak D call TRBD1 (6 bases). The CDR3 consists of 15 residues. V was clipped by 7 bases and J by 2 bases, with 18 bases between them. Germline CDR1 and CDR2: SGHRS and YFSETQ. The CDR3 coding sequence is TGCGCCAGCGCTTTATCCCTCACAGGGAACTATGGCTACACCTTC. Translating it yields CASALSLTGNYGYTF.

CDR3 bases: TGTGCCAGTAGTATTAATTCGGGACTAGCGGACAATGAGCAGTTCTTC. This translates into CASSINSGLADNEQFF. The chain joins TRBV19 to TRBJ2-1, with 11 bases matching TRBD2. This CDR3 comprises 16 residues. The germline V gene has CDR1 LNHDA and CDR2 SQIVND (reference sequence). Germline trimming cut 3 bases from V and 5 bases from J; bases unmatched to any gene: 6.

This clone was observed once. The rearrangement uses TRBV5-1 and TRBJ2-1; 9 positions match TRBD2. The CDR3 is 17 residues long. In germline, CDR1 is SGHRS, CDR2 YFSETQ. Unmatched junction bases numbered 12, after V lost 0 bases and J lost 8 bases. The CDR3 region is CASSLDLAGGPKDEQFF. Here the CDR3 DNA reads TGCGCCAGCAGCTTGGATCTTGCGGGAGGGCCTAAAGATGAGCAGTTCTTC.

V usage is TRBV9 and J usage is TRBJ2-1, with 13 bases fitting TRBD2. The CDR3 sequence is 16 residues long. Germline loops: CDR1 SGDLS, CDR2 YYNGEE. After removal of 4 bases from V and 7 bases from J, the junction contained 8 bases not matched to a gene. CDR3 nucleotide sequence: TGTGCCAGCAGCCCAAGGACTAGCGGGAGTAGGAATGAGCAGTTCTTC. It codes for CASSPRTSGSRNEQFF.

This chain uses TRBV18 with TRBJ2-7, with D possibly being TRBD1 (5 bases). There are 14 residues in the CDR3. The germline V gene has CDR1 KGHSH and CDR2 LQKENI. Trimming removed 0 bases at V and 2 bases at J, with 8 bases between. The CDR3: CASSPPAGPYEQYF. In nucleotides, the CDR3 is TGTGCCAGCTCACCACCGGCAGGGCCCTACGAGCAGTACTTC.

This chain uses TRBV10-1 with TRBJ2-2; D is undetermined. V was pared by 3 bases and J by 2 bases, with 10 bases between. CDR3 length: 15 amino acids. Per germline, CDR1 WNHNN and CDR2 SYGVQD (reference sequence). CDR3 sequence (DNA): TGCGCCAGCAGTGAACTAACCCCAAACACCGGGGAGCTGTTTTTT. It translates to CASSELTPNTGELFF.

This sequence joins TRBV4-1 and TRBJ2-3; 10 bases map to TRBD2. Germline lookup yields CDR1 MGHRA and CDR2 YSYEKL. This CDR3 is built from 17 residues. After removal of 0 bases from V and 4 bases from J, the junction contained 7 bases not matched to a gene. The CDR3 loop reads CASSQDLSGGASDTQYF. The CDR3 DNA reads TGCGCCAGCAGCCAAGATTTGAGCGGGGGGGCCTCAGATACGCAGTATTTT.

V is TRBV5-1 and J is TRBJ2-3; the D gene is possibly TRBD2 (5 bases). CDR1 and CDR2 from the germline V gene are SGHRS and YFSETQ. The CDR3 extends over 14 amino acids. V was cut by 1 base and J by 6 bases, with 12 bases left in between. The CDR3 is CASSLLARGDTQYF. The CDR3 nucleotides are TGCGCCAGCAGCTTGTTGGCCCGGGGTGATACGCAGTATTTT.

The J gene is TRBJ2-3, the V gene TRBV9; 12 bases match TRBD2. CDR3 length equals 17 residues. Losses at the gene ends were 0 bases for V and 5 bases for J; bases not matched to a gene: 7. CDR1 is SGDLS and CDR2 is YYNGEE in the germline V gene. The CDR3 region is CASSVDPSGGAVDTQYF. CDR3 in DNA: TGTGCCAGCAGCGTAGACCCTAGCGGGGGGGCCGTAGATACGCAGTATTTT.

The chain uses TRBV6-2 or TRBV6-3 and TRBJ1-5; TRBD1 matches at 7 bases. V gave up 1 base and J gave up 2 bases; unmatched junction bases: 14. This CDR3 has 19 amino acids. Germline V lookup: CDR1 MNHEY, CDR2 SVGEGT. This CDR3 reads CASSYWGTDRAIGNQPQHF. As DNA, the CDR3 is TGTGCCAGCAGTTACTGGGGCACCGACAGGGCTATCGGCAATCAGCCCCAGCATTTT.

The chain joins TRBV10-1 to TRBJ2-7; 7 nucleotides agree with TRBD2. The CDR3 has 17 residues. CDR1 WNHNN and CDR2 SYGVQD come from the germline V gene (reference sequence). J lost 2 bases, V lost 0 bases, and 10 bases had no gene match. CDR3 region: CASSESVGGLFPYEQYF. CDR3 sequence (DNA): TGCGCCAGCAGTGAGTCGGTGGGAGGGCTATTCCCCTACGAGCAGTACTTC.